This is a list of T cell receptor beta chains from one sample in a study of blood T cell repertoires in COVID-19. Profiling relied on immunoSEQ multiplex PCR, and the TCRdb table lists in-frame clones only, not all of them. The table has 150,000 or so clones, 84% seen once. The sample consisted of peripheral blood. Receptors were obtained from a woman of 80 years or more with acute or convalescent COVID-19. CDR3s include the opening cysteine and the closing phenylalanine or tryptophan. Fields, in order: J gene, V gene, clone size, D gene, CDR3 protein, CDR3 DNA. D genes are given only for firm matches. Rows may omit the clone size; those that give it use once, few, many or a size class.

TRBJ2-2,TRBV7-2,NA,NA,CASSPRAVLANTGELFF,TGTGCCAGCAGCCCGCGAGCTGTCCTAGCGAACACCGGGGAGCTGTTTTTT
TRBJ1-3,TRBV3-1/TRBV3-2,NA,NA,CASSQRASGNTIYF,TGTGCCAGCAGCCAGCGGGCCTCTGGAAACACCATATATTTT
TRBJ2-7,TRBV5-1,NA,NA,CASSLAPIGGMDYEQYF,TGCGCCAGCAGCTTGGCCCCGATAGGAGGGATGGACTACGAGCAGTACTTC
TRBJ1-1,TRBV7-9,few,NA,CASSLATGWTEAFF,TGTGCCAGCAGCTTAGCAACAGGGTGGACTGAAGCTTTCTTT
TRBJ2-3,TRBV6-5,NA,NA,CASSYTGTDTQYF,TGTGCCAGCAGTTACACAGGAACTGATACGCAGTATTTT
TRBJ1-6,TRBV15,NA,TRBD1,CATSRGRYPGQANSPLHF,TGTGCCACCAGCAGAGGTCGTTATCCGGGACAGGCTAATTCACCCCTCCACTTT
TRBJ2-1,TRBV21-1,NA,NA,CASSKFPGRAPNEQFF,TGTGCCAGCAGCAAATTCCCCGGGAGGGCCCCCAATGAGCAGTTCTTC
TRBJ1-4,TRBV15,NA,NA,CATSRALNEKLFF,TGTGCCACCAGCAGAGCCCTTAATGAAAAACTGTTTTTT
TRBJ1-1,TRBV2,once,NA,CASSEYGGNTEAFF,TGTGCCAGCAGTGAATACGGGGGGAACACTGAAGCTTTCTTT
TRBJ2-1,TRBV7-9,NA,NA,CASQKGLWNHEQFF,TGTGCCAGCCAGAAGGGACTTTGGAACCATGAGCAGTTCTTC
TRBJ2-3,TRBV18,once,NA,CASSGQGTDTQYF,TGTGCCAGCTCAGGGCAGGGCACAGATACGCAGTATTTT
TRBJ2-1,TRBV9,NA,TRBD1,CASSVAGGSYNEQFF,TGTGCCAGCAGCGTAGCAGGGGGCAGCTACAATGAGCAGTTCTTC